The next 15 T cell receptor beta chains were all read from a single sample in a study of beta chain features in type 1 diabetes. Every bit of the isolated RNA underwent reverse transcription, so sequencing read expressed TCRB transcripts. TCRdb's copy holds only in-frame clones and misses some; the assay was immunoSEQ multiplex PCR. The sample contains hundreds of thousands of clones, roughly 13% of which appear only once. No antigen is known for these receptors. Points from the study as a whole: Patients with Type 1 diabetes showed moderately but significantly shorter TCRB CDR3s in all four CD4+ subsets.

Sample: naive CD4+ T cells from blood. The source is a man aged 18 to 30 with type 1 diabetes.

The V gene is TRBV7-2, the J gene TRBJ1-3; D is unresolved. The CDR3 contains 16 residues. From germline, CDR1 is SGHTA and CDR2 FQGNSA. Trimming removed 5 bases at V and 3 bases at J, with 17 bases between. The CDR3 coding sequence is TGTGCCAGCAGCCCATACCATCGACTAGGTGGAAACACCATATATTTT. It translates to CASSPYHRLGGNTIYF.

This clone was observed a few times. The chain carries TRBV15 and TRBJ2-7, with TRBD1 matching over 7 bases. The CDR3 extends over 14 amino acids. CDR1 and CDR2 (germline): LNHNV, YYDKDF (reference sequence). J gave up 3 bases and V 6 bases, and 8 bases lay outside the gene matches. CDR3 DNA: TGTGCCACCAGGTCGACAGGGCCGAACTACGAGCAGTACTTC. Translation gives CATRSTGPNYEQYF.

In its sample, this clone was seen a few times. The rearrangement links TRBV28 to TRBJ2-7, with 7 positions matching TRBD1. V gave up 4 bases and J gave up 4 bases; unmatched junction bases: 1. This CDR3 is 12 amino acids long. CDR1 and CDR2 (germline): MDHEN, SYDVKM. CDR3 sequence reads: CASSSTGYEQYF. CDR3 in DNA: TGTGCCAGCAGTTCGACAGGGTACGAGCAGTACTTC.

This clone was seen only a few times. The gene calls are TRBV13 and TRBJ2-1, with D possibly matching TRBD1 (6 bases). The V and J ends lost 0 bases and 2 bases respectively, with 17 bases between them. The length of the CDR3 is 18 residues. Germline values: CDR1 PRHDT, CDR2 FYEKMQ (reference sequence). The CDR3 here is CASSLGGRGAGAYNEQFF. Here the CDR3 DNA reads TGTGCCAGCAGCTTAGGAGGCAGGGGAGCCGGAGCCTACAATGAGCAGTTCTTC.

This clone was found a few times. The V and J genes are TRBV5-1 and TRBJ1-4; 9 bases line up with TRBD1. This CDR3 region has 16 residues. The V gene end was trimmed by 3 bases and the J gene end by 6 bases; junction bases not matched to a gene: 9. Germline lookup yields CDR1 SGHRS and CDR2 YFSETQ. The CDR3 DNA sequence: TGCGCCAGCAGCTCCTCGGGACAGGGTTGGGATGAAAAACTGTTTTTT. Amino acids: CASSSSGQGWDEKLFF.

This clone was found a few times. The V and J genes are TRBV9 and TRBJ2-5; TRBD2 might be the D (5 bases). The CDR3 runs to 15 residues. Between the trimmed V and J ends, which lost 7 bases and 5 bases, there was a span of 21 bases. Germline CDR1 SGDLS, CDR2 YYNGEE. The CDR3 reads CASGRLGYSGETQYF. CDR3 in DNA: TGTGCCAGCGGCCGCCTGGGGTACTCGGGGGAGACCCAGTACTTC.

In its sample, this clone was seen a few times. The chain employs TRBV5-1 and TRBJ2-2; D unresolved. The V gene's germline CDR1 is SGHRS and CDR2 YFSETQ. Trimming stripped 6 bases from V and 0 bases from J, with 6 bases between. This CDR3 comprises 13 residues. CDR3 sequence (DNA): TGCGCCAGCACGGACCCGAACACCGGGGAGCTGTTTTTT. Protein: CASTDPNTGELFF.

This chain links TRBV27 with TRBJ2-1; no clear D. The ends were cut back, 7 bases at V and 0 bases at J, with 7 bases in the middle. CDR1 and CDR2 from the germline V gene are MNHEY and SMNVEV (reference sequence). This CDR3 has 13 residues. This CDR3 is CASMGSSYNEQFF. The CDR3 DNA follows: TGTGCCAGCATGGGTTCCTCCTACAATGAGCAGTTCTTC.

This clone was observed a few times. The J gene is TRBJ2-1, the V gene TRBV6-5, with D possibly TRBD2 on 6 matching bases. V was shortened by 5 bases and J by 12 bases, with 14 bases between the two germline ends. The CDR3 is 12 residues long. In germline, CDR1 is MNHEY, CDR2 SVGAGI. The CDR3 DNA reads as TGTGCCAGCAGTGCAATCGGGACTTTGCAGTTCTTC. Its protein is CASSAIGTLQFF.

This clone was observed a few times. The same CDR3 arises from other DNA sequences in this sample as well. The J gene is TRBJ1-2, the V gene TRBV18; the match to TRBD1 covers 8 bases. Germline values: CDR1 KGHSH, CDR2 LQKENI. This CDR3 spans 14 amino acids. V trimming: 3 bases; J trimming: 0 bases; junction bases outside the gene matches: 0. CDR3 nucleotide sequence: TGTGCCAGCTCACCGGACAGGGCTAACTATGGCTACACCTTC. It encodes CASSPDRANYGYTF.

V gene TRBV10-3 combines with J gene TRBJ2-7, with D unresolved. This CDR3 region has 13 residues. Germline CDR1 is ENHRY and CDR2 is SYGVKD. V lost 3 bases to trimming and J lost 2 bases, with 8 bases between them. The chain's CDR3 is CAISDKFAYEQYF. The CDR3 DNA follows: TGTGCCATCAGTGATAAGTTTGCCTACGAGCAGTACTTC.

V and J are TRBV5-1 and TRBJ2-7; 14 nucleotides line up with TRBD2. Looked up from germline, CDR1 is SGHRS and CDR2 is YFSETQ. The CDR3 contains 15 residues. Trimming took 4 bases from V and 7 from J; bases not matched to a gene: 7. CDR3: CASSTGLAGALEQYF. Here the CDR3 DNA reads TGCGCCAGCAGCACGGGACTAGCGGGAGCCTTAGAGCAGTACTTC.

The chain has TRBV18 and TRBJ2-5, with 8 bases lining up with TRBD2. Germline V gene lookup returns CDR1 KGHSH and CDR2 LQKENI. Losses at the gene ends were 6 bases for V and 0 bases for J; bases not matched to a gene: 6. This CDR3 has 15 residues. The CDR3 loop is CASSRNSGDQETQYF. The CDR3, as DNA: TGTGCCAGCTCCCGGAATAGCGGGGACCAAGAGACCCAGTACTTC.

The rearrangement links TRBV11-2 to TRBJ2-3; a possible D gene is TRBD1 (6 bases). The CDR3 consists of 15 residues. Germline-derived CDR1 and CDR2 are SGHAT and FQNNGV. V was trimmed by 0 bases and J by 1 base, leaving 8 bases between them. CDR3 DNA sequence: TGTGCCAGCAGCTTAGAGGGGGCACGCACAGATACGCAGTATTTT. Residues: CASSLEGARTDTQYF. Full variable domain (missing parts from reference TRBV11-2 and TRBJ2-3): EAGVAQSPRYKIIEKRQSVAFWCNPISGHATLYWYQQILGQGPKLLIQFQNNGVVDDSQLPKDRFSAERLKGVDSTLKIQPAKLEDSAVYLCASSLEGARTDTQYFGPGTRLTVL.

This rearrangement joins TRBV2 to TRBJ1-1; D gene uncertain. This CDR3 has 13 amino acids. The germline gives CDR1 SNHLY, CDR2 FYNNEI. Trimming took 2 bases from V and 5 from J, leaving 9 bases between them. The CDR3 DNA sequence: TGTGCCAGCAGTGAAAGGCAGGTGACTGAAGCTTTCTTT. Protein sequence: CASSERQVTEAFF.